This passage covers 3 T cell receptor beta chains from one sample sequenced in a study of blood T cell repertoires in COVID-19. Data came from immunoSEQ multiplex PCR; TCRdb stores just in-frame clones and leaves some out. The sample includes around 79,000 clones, approximately 90% of them seen just once. Specimen: peripheral blood. All receptors come from a human donor in a cohort sampled during active COVID-19.

The chain joins TRBV3-1 (or the pseudogene TRBV3-2) to TRBJ2-7, with D perhaps TRBD1 (6 bases). V lost 1 base and J lost 7, with 17 bases in between. The CDR3 is 15 residues long. The germline gives CDR1 LGHDT, CDR2 YNNKEL (reference sequence). CDR3 in amino acids: CASSQVQGSMREQYF. The CDR3 region has the DNA TGTGCCAGCAGCCAAGTACAGGGTAGTATGAGGGAGCAGTACTTC.

This chain connects TRBV6-5 to TRBJ2-7; 9 bases align to TRBD2. Trimming removed 5 bases from V and 2 bases from J; junction bases left unmatched: 4. The CDR3 has 14 amino acids. The V gene's germline CDR1 is MNHEY and CDR2 SVGAGI. As DNA, the CDR3 is TGTGCCAGCAGTCGTCTAGCGGGAACCTACGAGCAGTACTTC. Protein product: CASSRLAGTYEQYF.

V usage is TRBV7-9 and J usage is TRBJ1-1; D perhaps matches TRBD1 (5 bases). This CDR3 region has 14 residues. CDR1 is SEHNR and CDR2 is FQNEAQ in the germline V gene (reference sequence). Trimming stripped 5 bases from V and 10 bases from J, with 20 bases between. As DNA, the CDR3 is TGTGCCAGCAGCCTAAATCCCCCCGGGGGTGGAGCTTTCTTT. Its translation: CASSLNPPGGGAFF.